The source of this T cell receptor (beta chain) is a study of cytomegalovirus exposure and HLA in healthy donors. About the study: There were 65 million to 85 million unique TCRs (from HLA-typed donors) in an early data release.

Germline V gene data show CDR1 as SSHAT and CDR2 as FNYEAQ (reference sequence). V lost 4 bases, J lost 5 bases, and 15 bases lay in between. This CDR3 contains 15 residues. The PCR ran on 60 Vbeta and 13 Jbeta primers. Profiling relied on immunoSEQ multiplex PCR, and the TCRdb table lists in-frame clones only, not all of them. Among approximately 150,000 clones listed, about two thirds were seen once. This clone came up a few times. Its antigen is currently unknown. Study findings and constraints: Most of the CMV-associated TCR beta chains (in a later analysis) appeared to be HLA-restricted. Presence/absence analysis assumed near-uniform sequencing depth across donors. In an earlier analysis, in under 700 donors, most V segments appeared productive either ~90% or ~30% of the time.

The genes are TRBV7-7 and TRBJ2-1; the D is unclear. The receptor comes from a man aged 25-40 years in good health and CMV-seropositive. The sample comprised PBMCs. The CDR3 DNA reads as TGTGCCAGCAGCTCCTCGAGATATAGCAACAATGAGCAGTTCTTC. Amino acid sequence: CASSSSRYSNNEQFF.